The following is a T cell receptor (beta chain) sequence with its context. Its antigen remains unknown. The data originate from a study of T cell responses to AZD1222 COVID-19 vaccine. The protocol was immunoSEQ multiplex PCR, while the TCRdb copy is restricted to in-frame clones and leaves out a portion. The sample records over 100,000 clones, 75% to 90% being singletons. The study, taken as a whole, reports: Females made up more of the donors, who were largely white British, and clonal diversity may have come out too low. Reportedly, nearly half of unique spike TCRs recognized epitopes outside B.1.351/B.1.1.7 mutations. At baseline, just a handful of AZD1222 recipients tested seropositive. Along spike, vaccine-associated CD4 TCRs were found throughout, with dominance at 160-218 and 743-854.

The CDR3 has 14 amino acids. Trimming removed 0 bases at V and 2 bases at J, with 7 bases between. Germline CDR1 and CDR2: SEHNR and FQNEAQ (reference sequence). The origin of this receptor is an adult who received the AZD1222 COVID-19 vaccine. The sequenced sample was peripheral blood, obtained 28 days after the second AZD1222 dose. The rearrangement joins TRBV7-9 to TRBJ1-1; D remains unclear. The CDR3 is CASSLAAANTEAFF. The DNA of the CDR3 is TGTGCCAGCAGCTTAGCGGCAGCAAACACTGAAGCTTTCTTT.